This TCR beta chain was identified during a study of blood T cells in healthy people across ages. Findings and limits, study-wide: With donor CMV status unknown, expanded clonotype changes were possibly confounded.

The J segment lost 10 bases and the V segment lost 5 bases, leaving 8 bases of the junction unmatched. The germline V gene encodes CDR1 DFQATT and CDR2 SNEGSKA (reference sequence). The CDR3 loop spans 14 amino acids. As regards this clonotype: The antigen is undetermined.

At least 6.5 million PBMCs were isolated per sample. Using a J-beta primer mix together with a sample-barcoded 5' primer, a second PCR was run for roughly 6 to 12 cycles. Via MiXCR, TCRdb re-called the 5' RACE reads, giving one row per CDR3 protein. In the table there are 550,000 to 750,000 distinct CDR3 sequences, roughly 21% of which are singletons. The rearrangement joins TRBV20-1 to TRBJ2-1; 13 bases agree with TRBD2. This receptor was identified in a man between 70 and 80 years old in good health. Sequencing was carried out using blood. CDR3 residues: CSASRTSGSGEQFF. In nucleotides, the CDR3 is TGCAGTGCTTCCCGGACTAGCGGGAGTGGGGAGCAGTTCTTC.